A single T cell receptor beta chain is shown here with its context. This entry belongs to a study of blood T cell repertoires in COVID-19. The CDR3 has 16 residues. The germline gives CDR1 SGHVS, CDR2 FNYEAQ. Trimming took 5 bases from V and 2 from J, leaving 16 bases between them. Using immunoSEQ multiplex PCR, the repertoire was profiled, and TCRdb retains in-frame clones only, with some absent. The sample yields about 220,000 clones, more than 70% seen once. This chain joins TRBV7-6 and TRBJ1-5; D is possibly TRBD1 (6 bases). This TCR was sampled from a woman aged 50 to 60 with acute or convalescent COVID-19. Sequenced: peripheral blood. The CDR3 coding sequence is TGTGCCAGCAGCCCCGGGGGGGGCCACGGCAATCAGCCCCAGCATTTT. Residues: CASSPGGGHGNQPQHF.